These 14 T cell receptor beta chains were all obtained from the same sample, sequenced in a study of response to subunit inactivated influenza vaccine. A single record per CDR3 protein comes from TCRdb applying MiXCR to the RT-PCR reads. The table lists 860,000 or so distinct CDR3 sequences, roughly 20% of them singletons. This sample comprised PBMCs from blood, obtained around 5 days after vaccination. These receptor sequences come from a man between 50 and 59 years old who received an inactivated influenza vaccine.

This clonotype was counted a few times. The CDR3 is CASSTSGFETQYF. The CDR3 coding sequence is TGTGCCAGCAGTACTAGCGGGTTTGAGACCCAGTACTTC. The V gene is TRBV12-3 or TRBV12-4, the J gene TRBJ2-5; 9 nucleotides align to TRBD2. The length of the CDR3 is 13 residues. V was clipped by 5 bases and J by 5 bases; unmatched bases: 3.

Only a few counts were recorded for this clonotype. The gene calls are TRBV5-5 and TRBJ2-3; 7 bases are a match to TRBD1. This CDR3 has 17 amino acids. V lost 1 base and J lost 0; bases outside the gene matches: 8. Germline V lookup: CDR1 SGHKS, CDR2 YYEKEE (reference sequence). CDR3 sequence: CASSLWMGQSSTDTQYF. In DNA, the CDR3 is TGTGCCAGCAGCTTGTGGATGGGACAGTCTAGCACAGATACGCAGTATTTT. The full variable domain, with the rest looked up from reference TRBV5-5 and TRBJ2-3, is DAGVTQSPTHLIKTRGQQVTLRCSPISGHKSVSWYQQVLGQGPQFIFQYYEKEERGRGNFPDRFSARQFPNYSSELNVNALLLGDSALYLCASSLWMGQSSTDTQYFGPGTRLTVL.

This clonotype was recorded a few times. The rearrangement links TRBV10-3 to TRBJ1-2, with D unresolved. Deletions cut 4 bases from V and 7 bases from J, with 10 bases between. CDR1 and CDR2 from the germline V gene are ENHRY and SYGVKD. This CDR3 has 12 amino acids. Here the CDR3 DNA reads TGTGCCATCAGTGCGATCGACGTTGGCTACACCTTC. Translated: CAISAIDVGYTF.

This clonotype was detected a few times. The V and J genes are TRBV7-2 and TRBJ2-7; 7 bases agree with TRBD2. In germline, CDR1 is SGHTA, CDR2 FQGNSA. Trimming at V came to 6 bases and at J to 4 bases, leaving 9 bases not matched to a gene. The CDR3 consists of 14 residues. The CDR3 nucleotides read TGTGCCAGCAGTCCGGGACTATACTCTTACGAGCAGTACTTC. This gives the protein CASSPGLYSYEQYF.

The chain has TRBV4-1 and TRBJ2-1, with 11 nucleotides matching TRBD2. Germline V gives CDR1 MGHRA, CDR2 YSYEKL. V lost 0 bases to trimming and J lost 8 bases; unmatched junction nucleotides: 6. The CDR3 is 16 amino acids. The CDR3 region is CASSQDLAGGVDEQFF. The DNA of the CDR3 is TGCGCCAGCAGCCAAGATTTAGCGGGGGGGGTCGATGAGCAGTTCTTC.

This clonotype was observed a handful of times. V usage is TRBV5-6 and J usage is TRBJ2-7; D remains ambiguous. Germline V gene data show CDR1 as SGHDT and CDR2 as YYEEEE. Trimming left V 4 bases short and J 0 bases short, with 14 bases between. This CDR3 is built from 15 residues. The chain's CDR3 is CASSPLRSSSYEQYF. The CDR3 DNA reads TGTGCCAGCAGCCCGCTGAGGTCCAGCTCCTACGAGCAGTACTTC.

V is TRBV15 and J is TRBJ2-7, with D perhaps matching TRBD1 (5 bases). The CDR3 loop spans 17 amino acids. Per the germline V gene, CDR1 is LNHNV and CDR2 is YYDKDF (reference sequence). Trimming took off 0 bases at V and 5 bases at J, with 20 bases between the two ends. CDR3 sequence (DNA): TGTGCCACCAGCAGAGATTTTGGTTCAGGGTTGACCGACGAGCAGTACTTC. Translation gives CATSRDFGSGLTDEQYF.

The chain employs TRBV9 and TRBJ2-2; tentatively, D is TRBD1 or TRBD2 (5 bases each). Trimming pared 0 bases from V and 7 bases from J, leaving 13 bases between. This CDR3 is 15 amino acids long. The germline gives CDR1 SGDLS, CDR2 YYNGEE. The CDR3 loop is CASSVEGNRGGELFF. The CDR3 bases are TGTGCCAGCAGCGTAGAGGGGAATCGGGGCGGGGAGCTGTTTTTT.

This clonotype was detected only once. The chain joins TRBV7-9 to TRBJ1-1; no definite D call. Germline V gives CDR1 SEHNR, CDR2 FQNEAQ (reference sequence). Between the trimmed V and J ends, which lost 6 bases and 11 bases, there was a span of 16 bases. This CDR3 contains 12 residues. The CDR3 sequence is CASSYAGGRAFF. Here the CDR3 DNA reads TGTGCCAGCAGTTACGCAGGAGGAAGGGCTTTCTTT.

This clonotype was counted only a few times. This chain connects TRBV29-1 to TRBJ2-7; D is unclear. Trimming cost V 1 base and J 3 bases, with 4 bases left between them. The CDR3 extends over 11 amino acids. The germline CDR1 and CDR2 sequences are SQVTM and ANQGSEA. CDR3 nucleotides: TGCAGCGTTGAAGTTTTCTACGAGCAGTACTTC. Amino acids: CSVEVFYEQYF.

The V call is TRBV20-1, the J call TRBJ2-2, with D perhaps matching TRBD1 or TRBD2 (5 bases each). V lost 6 bases and J 5 bases, leaving 16 bases between the germline ends. This CDR3 has 14 amino acids. CDR1 and CDR2 (germline): DFQATT, SNEGSKA (reference sequence). CDR3 residues: CSATREGLTGELFF. CDR3 DNA sequence: TGCAGTGCCACAAGAGAGGGGCTAACCGGGGAGCTGTTTTTT.

This clonotype occurred many times. The J gene is TRBJ2-1, the V gene TRBV27; 7 bases line up with TRBD1. CDR1 MNHEY and CDR2 SMNVEV come from the germline V gene (reference sequence). The CDR3 totals 14 residues. Losses at the gene ends were 0 bases for V and 6 bases for J; bases not matched to a gene: 2. The CDR3 is CASSLSSGGNEQFF. As DNA, the CDR3 is TGTGCCAGCAGTTTATCGTCAGGGGGCAATGAGCAGTTCTTC.

This clonotype turned up a few times. V gene TRBV5-1 combines with J gene TRBJ2-5; 7 bases are shared with TRBD1. Trimming at V came to 2 bases and at J to 1 base, leaving 8 bases not matched to a gene. The length of the CDR3 is 16 residues. CDR1 SGHRS and CDR2 YFSETQ come from the germline V gene. The CDR3 coding sequence is TGCGCCAGCAGCTTAGTAACAGGGGCGCTCCAAGAGACCCAGTACTTC. This sequence encodes CASSLVTGALQETQYF.

The chain joins TRBV21-1 to TRBJ2-6. TRBV21-1 is flagged as a pseudogene. The CDR3 length is 17 residues. The CDR3 protein is CASSKAETLSGANVLTF. CDR3 bases: TGTGCCAGCAGCAAAGCGGAAACTCTCTCTGGGGCCAACGTCCTGACTTTC.